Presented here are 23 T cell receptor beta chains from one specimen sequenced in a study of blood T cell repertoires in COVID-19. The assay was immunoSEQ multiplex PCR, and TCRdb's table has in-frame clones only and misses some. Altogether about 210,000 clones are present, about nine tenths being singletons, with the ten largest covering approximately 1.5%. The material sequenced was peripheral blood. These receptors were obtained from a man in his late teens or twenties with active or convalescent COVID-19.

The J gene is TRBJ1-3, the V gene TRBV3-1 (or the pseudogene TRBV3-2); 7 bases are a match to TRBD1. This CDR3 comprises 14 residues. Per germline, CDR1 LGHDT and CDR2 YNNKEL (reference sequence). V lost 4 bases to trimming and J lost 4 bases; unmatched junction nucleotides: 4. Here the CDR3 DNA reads TGTGCCAGCAGCCGCTCAGGGGGAGGAAACACCATATATTTT. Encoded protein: CASSRSGGGNTIYF.

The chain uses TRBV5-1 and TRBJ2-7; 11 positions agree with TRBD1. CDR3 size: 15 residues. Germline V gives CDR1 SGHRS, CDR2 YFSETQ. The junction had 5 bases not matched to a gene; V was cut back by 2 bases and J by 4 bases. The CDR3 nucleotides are TGCGCCAGCAGCTTAGGACAGGGGGCGCAGTACGAGCAGTACTTC. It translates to CASSLGQGAQYEQYF.

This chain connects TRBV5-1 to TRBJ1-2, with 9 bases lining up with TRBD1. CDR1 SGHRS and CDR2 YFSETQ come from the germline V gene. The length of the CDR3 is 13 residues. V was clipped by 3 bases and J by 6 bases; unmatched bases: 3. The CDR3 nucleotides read TGCGCCAGCAGCTGGGGGACAGGGAATGGCTACACCTTC. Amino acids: CASSWGTGNGYTF.

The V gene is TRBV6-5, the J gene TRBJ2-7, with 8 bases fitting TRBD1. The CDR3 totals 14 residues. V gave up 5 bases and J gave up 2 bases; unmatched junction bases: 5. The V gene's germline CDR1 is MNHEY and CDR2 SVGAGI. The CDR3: CASSQDRVAYEQYF. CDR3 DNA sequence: TGTGCCAGCAGTCAGGACAGGGTAGCCTACGAGCAGTACTTC.

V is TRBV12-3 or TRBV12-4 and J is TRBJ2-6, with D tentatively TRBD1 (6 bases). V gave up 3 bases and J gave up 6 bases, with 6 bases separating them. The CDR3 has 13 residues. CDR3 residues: CASSLGQANVLTF. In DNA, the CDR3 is TGTGCCAGCAGTTTGGGACAGGCCAACGTCCTGACTTTC.

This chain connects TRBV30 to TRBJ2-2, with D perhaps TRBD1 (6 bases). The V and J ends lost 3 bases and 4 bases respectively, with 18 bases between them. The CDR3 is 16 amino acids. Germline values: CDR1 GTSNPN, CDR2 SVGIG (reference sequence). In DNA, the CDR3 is TGTGCCTGGAGCAGCCCACAGGGTAGAGGCACCGGGGAGCTGTTTTTT. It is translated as CAWSSPQGRGTGELFF.

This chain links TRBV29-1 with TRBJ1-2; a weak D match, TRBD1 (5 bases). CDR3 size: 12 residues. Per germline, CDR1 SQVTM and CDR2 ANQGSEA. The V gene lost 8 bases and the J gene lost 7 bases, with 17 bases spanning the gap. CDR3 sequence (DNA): TGCAGCAACATAGAGTCCGGGGGTGGCTACACCTTC. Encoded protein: CSNIESGGGYTF.

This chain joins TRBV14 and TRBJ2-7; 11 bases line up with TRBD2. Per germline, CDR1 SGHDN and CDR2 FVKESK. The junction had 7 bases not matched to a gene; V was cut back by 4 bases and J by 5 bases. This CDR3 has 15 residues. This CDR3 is CASSRSTSGIDEQYF. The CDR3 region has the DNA TGTGCCAGCAGCCGCTCGACTAGCGGGATAGACGAGCAGTACTTC.

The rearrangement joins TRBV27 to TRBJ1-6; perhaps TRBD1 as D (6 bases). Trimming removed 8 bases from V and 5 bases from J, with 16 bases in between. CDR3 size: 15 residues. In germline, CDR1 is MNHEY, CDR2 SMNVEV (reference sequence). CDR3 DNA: TGTGCCAGCCGCCGTCCAGGGGCGAATAATTCACCCCTCCACTTT. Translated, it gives CASRRPGANNSPLHF.

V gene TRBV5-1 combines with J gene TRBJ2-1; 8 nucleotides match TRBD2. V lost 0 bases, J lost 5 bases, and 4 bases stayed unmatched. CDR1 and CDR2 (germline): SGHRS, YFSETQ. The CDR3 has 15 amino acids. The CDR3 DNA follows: TGCGCCAGCAGCTTGGTTAGCGGGGCCAACAATGAGCAGTTCTTC. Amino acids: CASSLVSGANNEQFF.

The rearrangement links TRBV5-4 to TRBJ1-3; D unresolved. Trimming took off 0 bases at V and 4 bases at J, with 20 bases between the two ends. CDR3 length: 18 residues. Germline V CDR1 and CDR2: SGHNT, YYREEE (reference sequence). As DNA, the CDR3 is TGTGCCAGCAGCTTGGATGGTAGAGGAATGATATCCGGAAACACCATATATTTT. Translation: CASSLDGRGMISGNTIYF.

CDR3 protein: CASSERLAGAYEQYF. The CDR3 coding sequence is TGTGCCAGCAGTGAAAGGCTAGCGGGGGCCTACGAGCAGTACTTC. V gene TRBV6-1 combines with J gene TRBJ2-7, with TRBD2 matching over 10 bases. Germline CDR1 and CDR2: MNHNS and SASEGT. The CDR3 sequence is 15 residues long. V lost 2 bases, J lost 2 bases, and 3 bases stayed unmatched.

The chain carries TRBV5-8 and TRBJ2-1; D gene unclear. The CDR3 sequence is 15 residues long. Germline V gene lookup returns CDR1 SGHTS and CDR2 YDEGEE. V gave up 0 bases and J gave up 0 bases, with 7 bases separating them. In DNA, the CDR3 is TGTGCCAGCAGCTTGGGGGCGAGCTCCTACAATGAGCAGTTCTTC. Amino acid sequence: CASSLGASSYNEQFF.

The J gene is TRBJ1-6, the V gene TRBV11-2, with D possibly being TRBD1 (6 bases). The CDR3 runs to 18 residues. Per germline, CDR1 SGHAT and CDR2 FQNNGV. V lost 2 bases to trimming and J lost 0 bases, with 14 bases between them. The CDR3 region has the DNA TGTGCCAGCAGCTTATTTGGGGGCCGGAGCTCCTATAATTCACCCCTCCACTTT. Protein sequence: CASSLFGGRSSYNSPLHF.

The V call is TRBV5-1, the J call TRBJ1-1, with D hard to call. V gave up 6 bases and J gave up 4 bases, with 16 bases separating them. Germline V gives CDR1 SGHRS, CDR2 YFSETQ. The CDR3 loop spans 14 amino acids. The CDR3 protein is CASTPAERVTEAFF. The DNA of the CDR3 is TGCGCCAGCACTCCGGCGGAACGGGTCACTGAAGCTTTCTTT.

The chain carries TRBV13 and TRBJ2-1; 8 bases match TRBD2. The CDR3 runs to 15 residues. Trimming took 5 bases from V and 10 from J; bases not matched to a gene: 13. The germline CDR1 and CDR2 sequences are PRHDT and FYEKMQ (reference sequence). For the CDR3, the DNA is TGTGCCAGCAGCGCCTTAGCCCTTAGCGGGGTCGAGCAGTTCTTC. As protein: CASSALALSGVEQFF.

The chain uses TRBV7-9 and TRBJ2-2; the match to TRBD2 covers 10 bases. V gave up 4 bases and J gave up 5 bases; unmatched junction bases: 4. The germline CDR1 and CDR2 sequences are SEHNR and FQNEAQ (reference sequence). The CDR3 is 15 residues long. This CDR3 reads CASSSQTSGTGELFF. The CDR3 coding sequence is TGTGCCAGCAGCTCGCAGACTAGCGGGACCGGGGAGCTGTTTTTT.

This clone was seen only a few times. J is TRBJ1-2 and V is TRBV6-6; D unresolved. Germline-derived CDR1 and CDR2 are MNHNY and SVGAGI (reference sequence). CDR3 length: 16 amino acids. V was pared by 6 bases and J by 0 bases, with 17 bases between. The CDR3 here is CASSPVRDNPNYGYTF. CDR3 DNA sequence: TGTGCCAGCAGCCCCGTTCGAGATAACCCTAACTATGGCTACACCTTC.

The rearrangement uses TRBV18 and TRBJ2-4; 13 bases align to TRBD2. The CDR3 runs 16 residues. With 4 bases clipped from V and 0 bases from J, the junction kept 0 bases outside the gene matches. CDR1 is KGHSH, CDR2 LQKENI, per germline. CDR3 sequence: CASSRTSGGAKNIQYF. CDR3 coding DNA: TGTGCCAGCTCACGGACTAGCGGGGGAGCCAAAAACATTCAGTACTTC. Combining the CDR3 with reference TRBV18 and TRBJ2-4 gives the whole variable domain NAGVMQNPRHLVRRRGQEARLRCSPMKGHSHVYWYRQLPEEGLKFMVYLQKENIIDESGMPKERFSAEFPKEGPSILRIQQVVRGDSAAYFCASSRTSGGAKNIQYFGAGTRLSVL.

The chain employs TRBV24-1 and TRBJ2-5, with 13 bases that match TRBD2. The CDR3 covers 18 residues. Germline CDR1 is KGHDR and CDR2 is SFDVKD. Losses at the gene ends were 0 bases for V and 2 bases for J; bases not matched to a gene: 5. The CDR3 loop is CATSDLMRTSGGQETQYF. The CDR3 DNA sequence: TGTGCCACCAGTGATTTGATGAGGACTAGCGGGGGACAAGAGACCCAGTACTTC.

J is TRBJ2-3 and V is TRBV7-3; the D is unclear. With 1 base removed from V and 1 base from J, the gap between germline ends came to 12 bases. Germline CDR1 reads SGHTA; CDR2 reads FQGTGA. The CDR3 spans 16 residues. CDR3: CASSLNNAKGTDTQYF. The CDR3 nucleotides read TGTGCCAGCAGCTTAAATAACGCGAAAGGCACAGATACGCAGTATTTT.

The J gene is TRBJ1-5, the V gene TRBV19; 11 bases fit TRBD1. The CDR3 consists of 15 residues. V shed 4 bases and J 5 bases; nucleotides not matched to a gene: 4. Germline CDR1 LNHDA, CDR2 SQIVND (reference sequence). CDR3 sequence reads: CASSSGTGGYQPQHF. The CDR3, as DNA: TGTGCCAGTAGTAGCGGGACAGGGGGATATCAGCCCCAGCATTTT.

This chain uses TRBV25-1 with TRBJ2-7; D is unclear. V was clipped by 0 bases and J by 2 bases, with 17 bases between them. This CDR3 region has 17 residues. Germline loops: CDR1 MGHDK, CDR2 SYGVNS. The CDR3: CASSEYFKPRWPYEQYF. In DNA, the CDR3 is TGTGCCAGCAGTGAATATTTTAAGCCTAGGTGGCCCTACGAGCAGTACTTC.